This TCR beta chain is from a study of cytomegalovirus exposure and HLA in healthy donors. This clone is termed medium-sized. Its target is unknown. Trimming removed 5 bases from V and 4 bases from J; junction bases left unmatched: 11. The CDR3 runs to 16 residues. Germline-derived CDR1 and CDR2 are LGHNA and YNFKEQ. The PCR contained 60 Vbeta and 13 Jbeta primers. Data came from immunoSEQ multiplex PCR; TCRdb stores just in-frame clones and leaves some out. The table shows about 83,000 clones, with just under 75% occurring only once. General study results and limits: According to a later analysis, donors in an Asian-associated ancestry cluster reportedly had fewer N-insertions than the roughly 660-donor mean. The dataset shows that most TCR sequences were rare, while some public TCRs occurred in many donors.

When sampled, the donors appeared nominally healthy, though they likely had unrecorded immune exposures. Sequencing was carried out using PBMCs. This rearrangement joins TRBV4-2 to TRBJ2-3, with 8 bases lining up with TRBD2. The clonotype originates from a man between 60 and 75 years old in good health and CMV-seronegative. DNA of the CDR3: TGTGCCAGCAGCTCGACTCCGGGACTAGGAGCAGATACGCAGTATTTT. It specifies CASSSTPGLGADTQYF.